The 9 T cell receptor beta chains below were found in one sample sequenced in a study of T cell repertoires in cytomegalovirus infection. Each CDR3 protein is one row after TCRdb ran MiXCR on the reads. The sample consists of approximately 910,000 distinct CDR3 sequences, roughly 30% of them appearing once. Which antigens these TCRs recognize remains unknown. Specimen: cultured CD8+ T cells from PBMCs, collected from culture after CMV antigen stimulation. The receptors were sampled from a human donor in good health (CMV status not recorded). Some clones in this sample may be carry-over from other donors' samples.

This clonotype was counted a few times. CDR3 amino acids: CASSQDGTGADTQYF. The CDR3 DNA is TGCGCCAGCAGCCAAGACGGGACAGGGGCAGATACGCAGTATTTT. The rearrangement joins TRBV4-1 to TRBJ2-3; TRBD1 aligns across 10 bases. There are 15 residues in the CDR3. Trimming removed 0 bases from V and 4 bases from J; junction bases left unmatched: 1. The germline V gene encodes CDR1 MGHRA and CDR2 YSYEKL.

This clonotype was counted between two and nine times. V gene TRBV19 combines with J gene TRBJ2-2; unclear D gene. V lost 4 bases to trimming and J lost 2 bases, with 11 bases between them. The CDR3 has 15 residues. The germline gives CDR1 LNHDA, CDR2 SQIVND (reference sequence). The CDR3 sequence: CASSTRRINTGELFF. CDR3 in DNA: TGTGCCAGTAGTACCCGACGGATAAACACCGGGGAGCTGTTTTTT. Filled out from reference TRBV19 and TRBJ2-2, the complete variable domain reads DGGITQSPKYLFRKEGQNVTLSCEQNLNHDAMYWYRQDPGQGLRLIYYSQIVNDFQKGDIAEGYSVSREKKESFPLTVTSAQKNPTAFYLCASSTRRINTGELFFGEGSRLTVL.

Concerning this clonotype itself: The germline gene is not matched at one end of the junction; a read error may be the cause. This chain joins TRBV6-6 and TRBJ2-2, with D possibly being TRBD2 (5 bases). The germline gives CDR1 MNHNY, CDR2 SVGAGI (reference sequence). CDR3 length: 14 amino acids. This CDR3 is CASSYRGSTGKLFF. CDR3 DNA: TGTGCCAGCAGTTATCGAGGGAGCACCGGGAAGCTGTTTTTT.

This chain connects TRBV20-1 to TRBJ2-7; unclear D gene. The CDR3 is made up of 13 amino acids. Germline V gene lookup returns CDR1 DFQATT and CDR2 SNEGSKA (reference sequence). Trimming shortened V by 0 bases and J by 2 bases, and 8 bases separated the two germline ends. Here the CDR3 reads CSARDKTPYEQYF. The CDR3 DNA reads TGCAGTGCTAGAGACAAGACTCCCTACGAGCAGTACTTC.

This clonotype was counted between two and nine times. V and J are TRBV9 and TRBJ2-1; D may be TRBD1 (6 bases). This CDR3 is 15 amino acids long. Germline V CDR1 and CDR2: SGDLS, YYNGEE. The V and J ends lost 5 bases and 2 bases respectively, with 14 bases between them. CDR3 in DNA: TGTGCCAGCAGTGAACAGGGAAACACCTACAATGAGCAGTTCTTC. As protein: CASSEQGNTYNEQFF.

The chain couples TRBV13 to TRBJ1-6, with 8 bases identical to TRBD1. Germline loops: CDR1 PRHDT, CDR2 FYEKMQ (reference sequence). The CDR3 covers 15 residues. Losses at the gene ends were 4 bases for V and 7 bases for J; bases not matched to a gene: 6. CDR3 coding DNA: TGTGCCAGCAGCTCGACAGGGGAGGGCAATTCACCCCTCCACTTT. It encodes CASSSTGEGNSPLHF. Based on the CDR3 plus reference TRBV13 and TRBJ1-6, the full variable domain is AAGVIQSPRHLIKEKRETATLKCYPIPRHDTVYWYQQGPGQDPQFLISFYEKMQSDKGSIPDRFSAQQFSDYHSELNMSSLELGDSALYFCASSSTGEGNSPLHFGNGTRLTVT.

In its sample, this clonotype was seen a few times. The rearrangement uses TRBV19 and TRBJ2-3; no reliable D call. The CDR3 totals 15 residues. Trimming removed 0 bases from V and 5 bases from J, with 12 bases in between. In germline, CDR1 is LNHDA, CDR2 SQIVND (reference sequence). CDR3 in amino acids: CASSIDFFGIDTQYF. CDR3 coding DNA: TGTGCCAGTAGTATAGATTTTTTTGGTATAGATACGCAGTATTTT. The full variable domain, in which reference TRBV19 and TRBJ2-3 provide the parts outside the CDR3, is DGGITQSPKYLFRKEGQNVTLSCEQNLNHDAMYWYRQDPGQGLRLIYYSQIVNDFQKGDIAEGYSVSREKKESFPLTVTSAQKNPTAFYLCASSIDFFGIDTQYFGPGTRLTVL.

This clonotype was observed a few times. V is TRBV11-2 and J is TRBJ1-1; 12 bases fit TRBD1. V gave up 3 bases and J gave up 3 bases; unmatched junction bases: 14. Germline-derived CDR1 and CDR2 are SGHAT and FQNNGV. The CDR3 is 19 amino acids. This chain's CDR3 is CASSFWDRGPRPADTEAFF. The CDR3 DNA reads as TGTGCCAGCAGCTTTTGGGACAGGGGGCCCCGTCCCGCGGACACTGAAGCTTTCTTT.

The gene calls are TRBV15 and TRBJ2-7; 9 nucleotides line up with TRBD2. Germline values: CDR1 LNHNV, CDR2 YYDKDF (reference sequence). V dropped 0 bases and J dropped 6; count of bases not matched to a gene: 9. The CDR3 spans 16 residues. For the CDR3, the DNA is TGTGCCACCAGCAGAGATTTGGGACTAGCTACTGCCGAGCAGTACTTC. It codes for CATSRDLGLATAEQYF.